This T cell receptor beta chain was sequenced for a study of OX40 agonist ivuxolimab in advanced cancers. Measured with immunoSEQ multiplex PCR; TCRdb has only the in-frame clones, and not every one. The table includes some 80,000 clones, roughly 93% detected once. In the case of this clone: Its antigen is undetermined.

The germline V gene encodes CDR1 SQVTM and CDR2 ANQGSEA. There are 13 residues in the CDR3. The V gene end was trimmed by 2 bases and the J gene end by 3 bases; junction bases not matched to a gene: 4. Notes on the study in general: At 0.1 to 3.0 mg/kg and by week 6, CD4+ and CD8+ T cells in the blood had expanded clonally.

The receptor's source is an adult with an advanced solid tumor such as melanoma, head and neck, liver or kidney cancer. This sample comprised CD4+ or CD8+ T cells sorted from blood, obtained in a trial of the OX40 agonist ivuxolimab. This chain connects TRBV29-1 to TRBJ2-7; 7 bases fit TRBD1. The CDR3 region has the DNA TGCAGCGTTGAACCCACAGGGGACTACGAGCAGTACTTC. Translated, it gives CSVEPTGDYEQYF.